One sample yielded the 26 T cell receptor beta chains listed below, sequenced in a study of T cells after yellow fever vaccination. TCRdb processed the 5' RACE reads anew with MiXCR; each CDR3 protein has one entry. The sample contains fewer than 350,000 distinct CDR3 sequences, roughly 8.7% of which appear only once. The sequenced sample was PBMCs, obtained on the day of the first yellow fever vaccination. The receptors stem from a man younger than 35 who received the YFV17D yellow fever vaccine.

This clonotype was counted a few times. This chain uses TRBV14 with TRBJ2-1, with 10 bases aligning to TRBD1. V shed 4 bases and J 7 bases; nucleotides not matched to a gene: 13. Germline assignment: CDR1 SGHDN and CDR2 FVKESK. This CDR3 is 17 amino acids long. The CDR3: CASSLLDPGQGRNEQFF. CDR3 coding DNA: TGTGCCAGCAGCCTCCTCGACCCGGGACAGGGGCGGAATGAGCAGTTCTTC. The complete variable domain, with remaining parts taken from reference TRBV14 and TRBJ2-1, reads EAGVTQFPSHSVIEKGQTVTLRCDPISGHDNLYWYRRVMGKEIKFLLHFVKESKQDESGMPNNRFLAERTGGTYSTLKVQPAELEDSGVYFCASSLLDPGQGRNEQFFGPGTRLTVL.

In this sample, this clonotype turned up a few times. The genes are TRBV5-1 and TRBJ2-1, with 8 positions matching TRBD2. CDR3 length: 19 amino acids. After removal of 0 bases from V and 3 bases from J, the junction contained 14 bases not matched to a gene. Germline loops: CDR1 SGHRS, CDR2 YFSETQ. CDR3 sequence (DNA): TGCGCCAGCAGCTTGGTTTTACGGGGGGGCTTATCCCTCTACAATGAGCAGTTCTTC. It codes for CASSLVLRGGLSLYNEQFF.

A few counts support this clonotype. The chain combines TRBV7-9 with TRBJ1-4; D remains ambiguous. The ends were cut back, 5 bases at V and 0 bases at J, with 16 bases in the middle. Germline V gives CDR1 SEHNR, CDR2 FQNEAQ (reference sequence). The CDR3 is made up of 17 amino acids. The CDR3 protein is CASSTRRSAATNEKLFF. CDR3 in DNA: TGTGCCAGCAGCACACGAAGGTCGGCAGCAACTAATGAAAAACTGTTTTTT.

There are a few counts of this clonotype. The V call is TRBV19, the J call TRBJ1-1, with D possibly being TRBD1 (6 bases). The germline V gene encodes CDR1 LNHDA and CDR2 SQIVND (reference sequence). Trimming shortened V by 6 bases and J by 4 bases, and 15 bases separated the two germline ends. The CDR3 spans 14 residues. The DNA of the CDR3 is TGTGCCAGTAGCCGCCAGGGGTTGCGCACTGAAGCTTTCTTT. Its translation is CASSRQGLRTEAFF. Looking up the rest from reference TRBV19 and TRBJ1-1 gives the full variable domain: DGGITQSPKYLFRKEGQNVTLSCEQNLNHDAMYWYRQDPGQGLRLIYYSQIVNDFQKGDIAEGYSVSREKKESFPLTVTSAQKNPTAFYLCASSRQGLRTEAFFGQGTRLTVV.

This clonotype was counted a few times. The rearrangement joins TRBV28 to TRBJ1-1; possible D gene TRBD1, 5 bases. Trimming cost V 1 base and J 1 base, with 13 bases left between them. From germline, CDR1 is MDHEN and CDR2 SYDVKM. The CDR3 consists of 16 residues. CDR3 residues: CASSLLGAKGNTEAFF. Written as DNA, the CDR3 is TGTGCCAGCAGTTTATTAGGGGCCAAGGGGAACACTGAAGCTTTCTTT.

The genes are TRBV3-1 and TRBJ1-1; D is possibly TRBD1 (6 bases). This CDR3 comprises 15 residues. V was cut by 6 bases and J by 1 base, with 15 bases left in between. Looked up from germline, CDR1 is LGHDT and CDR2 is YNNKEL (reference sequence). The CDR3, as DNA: TGTGCCAGCAGACTGACGGGGGCATGGAACACTGAAGCTTTCTTT. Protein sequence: CASRLTGAWNTEAFF. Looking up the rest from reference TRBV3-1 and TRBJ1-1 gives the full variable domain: DTAVSQTPKYLVTQMGNDKSIKCEQNLGHDTMYWYKQDSKKFLKIMFSYNNKELIINETVPNRFSPKSPDKAHLNLHINSLELGDSAVYFCASRLTGAWNTEAFFGQGTRLTVV.

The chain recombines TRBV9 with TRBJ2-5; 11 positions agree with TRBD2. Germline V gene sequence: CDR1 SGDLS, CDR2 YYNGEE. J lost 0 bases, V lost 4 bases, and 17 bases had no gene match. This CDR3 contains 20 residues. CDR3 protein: CASSSKHGLAGGLHQETQYF. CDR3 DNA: TGTGCCAGCAGCTCTAAGCACGGACTAGCGGGCGGCCTCCACCAAGAGACCCAGTACTTC.

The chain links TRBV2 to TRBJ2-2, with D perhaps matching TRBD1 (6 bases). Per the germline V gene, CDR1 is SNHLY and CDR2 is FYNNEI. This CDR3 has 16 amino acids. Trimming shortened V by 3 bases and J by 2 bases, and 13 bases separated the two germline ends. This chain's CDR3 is CASSDIGTINTGELFF. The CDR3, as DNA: TGTGCCAGCAGTGATATAGGGACAATTAACACCGGGGAGCTGTTTTTT.

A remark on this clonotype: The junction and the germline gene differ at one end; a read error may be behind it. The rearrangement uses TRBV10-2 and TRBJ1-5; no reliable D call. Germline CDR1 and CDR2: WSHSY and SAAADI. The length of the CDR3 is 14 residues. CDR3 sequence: CASSAGTGGQPQQF. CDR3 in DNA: TGCGCCAGCAGTGCCGGTACGGGCGGGCAGCCCCAGCAGTTT.

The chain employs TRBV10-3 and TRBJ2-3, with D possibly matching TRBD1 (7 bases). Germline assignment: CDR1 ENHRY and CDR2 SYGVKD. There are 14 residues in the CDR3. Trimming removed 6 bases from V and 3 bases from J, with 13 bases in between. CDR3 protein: CAISPRGETDTQYF. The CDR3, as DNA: TGTGCCATCAGCCCCAGGGGGGAAACAGATACGCAGTATTTT.

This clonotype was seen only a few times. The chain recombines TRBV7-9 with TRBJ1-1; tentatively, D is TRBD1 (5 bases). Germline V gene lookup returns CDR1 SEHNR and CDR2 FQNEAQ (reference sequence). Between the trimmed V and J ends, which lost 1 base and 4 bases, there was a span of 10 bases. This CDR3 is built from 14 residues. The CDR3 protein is CASSLVVTGTEAFF. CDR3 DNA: TGTGCCAGCAGCTTAGTAGTAACAGGCACTGAAGCTTTCTTT. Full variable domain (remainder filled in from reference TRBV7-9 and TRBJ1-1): DTGVSQNPRHKITKRGQNVTFRCDPISEHNRLYWYRQTLGQGPEFLTYFQNEAQLEKSRLLSDRFSAERPKGSFSTLEIQRTEQGDSAMYLCASSLVVTGTEAFFGQGTRLTVV.

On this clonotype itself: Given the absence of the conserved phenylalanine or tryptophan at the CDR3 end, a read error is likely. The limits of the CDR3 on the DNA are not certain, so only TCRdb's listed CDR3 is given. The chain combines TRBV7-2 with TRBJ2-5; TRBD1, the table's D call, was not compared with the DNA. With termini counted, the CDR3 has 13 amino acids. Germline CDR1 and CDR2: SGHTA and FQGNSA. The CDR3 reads CASSLADGTGEYS.

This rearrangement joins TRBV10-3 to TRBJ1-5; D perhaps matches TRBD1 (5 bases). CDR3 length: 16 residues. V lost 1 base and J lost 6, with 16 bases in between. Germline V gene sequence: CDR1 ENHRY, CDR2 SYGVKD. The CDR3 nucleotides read TGTGCCATCAGTGAGTTCGAAGGGGCACTGGGTCAGCCCCAGCATTTT. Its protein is CAISEFEGALGQPQHF.

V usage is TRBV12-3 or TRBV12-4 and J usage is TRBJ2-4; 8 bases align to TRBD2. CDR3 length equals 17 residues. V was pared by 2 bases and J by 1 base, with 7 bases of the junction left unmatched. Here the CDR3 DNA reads TGTGCCAGCAGTTTATCAGGGCGGGGGGCGGCCAAAAACATTCAGTACTTC. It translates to CASSLSGRGAAKNIQYF.

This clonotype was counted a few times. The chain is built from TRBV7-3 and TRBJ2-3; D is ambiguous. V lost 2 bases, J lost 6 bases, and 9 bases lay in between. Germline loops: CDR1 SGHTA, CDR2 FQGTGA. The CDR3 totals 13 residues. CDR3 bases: TGTGCCAGCAGCTTAGAGCGTCTGGATACGCAGTATTTT. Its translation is CASSLERLDTQYF.

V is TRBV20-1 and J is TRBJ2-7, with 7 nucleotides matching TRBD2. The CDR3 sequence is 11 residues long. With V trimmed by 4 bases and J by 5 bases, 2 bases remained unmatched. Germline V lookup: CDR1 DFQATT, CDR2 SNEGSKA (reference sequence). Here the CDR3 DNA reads TGCAGTGCTAAGGGAGGGAACGAGCAGTACGTC. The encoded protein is CSAKGGNEQYV.

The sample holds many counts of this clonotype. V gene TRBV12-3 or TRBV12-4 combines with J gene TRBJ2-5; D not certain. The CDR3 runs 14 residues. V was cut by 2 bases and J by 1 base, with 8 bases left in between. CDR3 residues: CASSLRRRQETQYF. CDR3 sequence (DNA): TGTGCCAGCAGTTTAAGACGCCGCCAAGAGACCCAGTACTTC.

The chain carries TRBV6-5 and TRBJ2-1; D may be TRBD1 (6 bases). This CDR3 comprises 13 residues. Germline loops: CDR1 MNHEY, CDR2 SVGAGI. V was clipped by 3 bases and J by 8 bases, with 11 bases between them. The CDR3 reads CASSYLQGYEQFF. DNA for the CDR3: TGTGCCAGCAGTTATCTTCAGGGGTATGAGCAGTTCTTC.

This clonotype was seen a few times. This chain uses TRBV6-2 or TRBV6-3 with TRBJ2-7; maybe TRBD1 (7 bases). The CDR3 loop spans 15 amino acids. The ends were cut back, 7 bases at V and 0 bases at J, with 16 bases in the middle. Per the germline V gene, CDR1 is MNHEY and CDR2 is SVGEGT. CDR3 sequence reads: CASNRAGGSSYEQYF. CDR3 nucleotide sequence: TGTGCCAGCAACAGAGCAGGGGGGAGCTCCTACGAGCAGTACTTC.

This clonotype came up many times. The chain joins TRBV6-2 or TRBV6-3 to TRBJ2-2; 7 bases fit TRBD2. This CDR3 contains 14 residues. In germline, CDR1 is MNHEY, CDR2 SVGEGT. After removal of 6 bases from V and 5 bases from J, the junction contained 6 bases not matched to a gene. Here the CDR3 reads CASSHGTITGELFF. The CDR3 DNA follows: TGTGCCAGCAGCCACGGGACTATAACCGGGGAGCTGTTTTTT.

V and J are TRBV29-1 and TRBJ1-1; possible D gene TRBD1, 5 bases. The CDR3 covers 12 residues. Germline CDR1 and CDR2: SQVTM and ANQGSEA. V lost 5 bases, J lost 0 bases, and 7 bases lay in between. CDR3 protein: CSVHRMNTEAFF. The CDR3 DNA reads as TGCAGCGTTCACAGGATGAACACTGAAGCTTTCTTT.

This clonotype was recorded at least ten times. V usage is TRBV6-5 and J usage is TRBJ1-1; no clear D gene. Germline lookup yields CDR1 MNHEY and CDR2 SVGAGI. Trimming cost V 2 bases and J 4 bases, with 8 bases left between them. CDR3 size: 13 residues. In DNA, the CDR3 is TGTGCCAGCAGTTACGTGGGGATCACTGAAGCTTTCTTT. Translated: CASSYVGITEAFF.

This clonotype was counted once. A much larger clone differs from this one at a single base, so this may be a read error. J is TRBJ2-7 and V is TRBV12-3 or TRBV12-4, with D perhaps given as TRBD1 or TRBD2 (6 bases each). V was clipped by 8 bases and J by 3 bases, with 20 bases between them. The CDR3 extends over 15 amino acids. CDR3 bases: TGTGCCAGCGGCTACCCCGAGGGGGGTGTCTACGAGCAGTACTTC. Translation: CASGYPEGGVYEQYF.

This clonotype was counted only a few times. CDR3 sequence: CASGGVNYGYTF. The CDR3 DNA reads TGTGCCAGCGGCGGGGTCAACTATGGCTACACCTTC. The gene calls are TRBV6-5 and TRBJ1-2; D is ambiguous. CDR3 length: 12 residues. V lost 8 bases, J lost 2 bases, and 9 bases lay in between. Germline V CDR1 and CDR2: MNHEY, SVGAGI.

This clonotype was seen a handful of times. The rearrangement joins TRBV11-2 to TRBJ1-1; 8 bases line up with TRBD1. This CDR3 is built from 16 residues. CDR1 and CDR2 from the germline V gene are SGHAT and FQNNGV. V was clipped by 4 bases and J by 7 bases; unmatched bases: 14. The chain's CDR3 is CASSSRSGTGSIEAFF. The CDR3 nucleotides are TGTGCCAGCAGCTCAAGATCCGGGACAGGTTCGATTGAAGCTTTCTTT.

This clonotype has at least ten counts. Here the CDR3 DNA reads TGTGCCAGCAGCCTAAGGACAGGATCCACAGATACGCAGTATTTT. Protein sequence: CASSLRTGSTDTQYF. The chain joins TRBV7-9 to TRBJ2-3; TRBD1 agrees at 7 bases. V was pared by 5 bases and J by 2 bases, with 7 bases of the junction left unmatched. Germline CDR1 is SEHNR and CDR2 is FQNEAQ (reference sequence). This CDR3 comprises 15 residues. Complete variable domain (other parts from reference TRBV7-9 and TRBJ2-3): DTGVSQNPRHKITKRGQNVTFRCDPISEHNRLYWYRQTLGQGPEFLTYFQNEAQLEKSRLLSDRFSAERPKGSFSTLEIQRTEQGDSAMYLCASSLRTGSTDTQYFGPGTRLTVL.